The next 10 T cell receptor beta chains were all read from a single sample in a study of blood T cells in healthy people across ages. A second PCR, run for roughly 7 to 12 cycles, used a sample-barcoded 5' primer plus a J-beta primer mix. TCRdb reprocessed the 5' RACE reads with MiXCR, giving one entry per CDR3 protein. The profile shows 1,500,000 or so distinct CDR3 sequences, roughly 43% of them singletons. The sequencing sample was made of blood. The receptors stem from a woman aged 18-29 years in good health.

The chain carries TRBV7-2 and TRBJ1-2, with D possibly matching TRBD1 (6 bases). Per the germline V gene, CDR1 is SGHTA and CDR2 is FQGNSA. Trimming took off 2 bases at V and 2 bases at J, with 9 bases between the two ends. The CDR3 runs 14 residues. The CDR3 coding sequence is TGTGCCAGCAGCTTAAACAGGGTCAACTATGGCTACACCTTC. It encodes CASSLNRVNYGYTF. The entire variable domain, with the rest obtained from reference TRBV7-2 and TRBJ1-2, is as follows: GAGVSQSPSNKVTEKGKDVELRCDPISGHTALYWYRQSLGQGLEFLIYFQGNSAPDKSGLPSDRFSAERTGGSVSTLTIQRTQQEDSAVYLCASSLNRVNYGYTFGSGTRLTVV.

The count of this clonotype is one. This may come from a read error, since a much larger clone is one base off. The CDR3 bases are TGTGCCAGCAGTTACTGGAAGAACACTGAAGCTTTCTTT. The encoded protein is CASSYWKNTEAFF. V is TRBV6-2 or TRBV6-3 and J is TRBJ1-1, with D hard to call. The CDR3 spans 13 residues. CDR1 and CDR2 (germline): MNHEY, SVGEGT. V lost 1 base and J lost 1, with 4 bases in between.

V is TRBV4-3 and J is TRBJ2-7; 7 positions agree with TRBD2. The J segment lost 4 bases and the V segment lost 4 bases, leaving 7 bases of the junction unmatched. Looked up from germline, CDR1 is LGHNA and CDR2 is YSLEER. The CDR3 consists of 14 residues. The CDR3 DNA sequence: TGCGCCAGCAGCCGTCAGGAGGGAGGGTACGAGCAGTACTTC. The encoded protein is CASSRQEGGYEQYF.

Points on this clonotype: Germline is not matched at one junction end, which may reflect a read error. The CDR3 protein is CASNQGTRRIDTQYF. CDR3 DNA sequence: TGTGCCAGCAACCAAGGGACTAGGAGGATAGATACGCAGTATTTT. The chain recombines TRBV3-1 with TRBJ2-3; 8 bases are shared with TRBD2. Germline V gene data show CDR1 as LGHDT and CDR2 as YNNKEL (reference sequence). The CDR3 runs to 15 residues.

This clonotype was counted many times. The J gene is TRBJ2-3, the V gene TRBV27; 10 nucleotides align to TRBD2. This CDR3 spans 16 amino acids. Germline-derived CDR1 and CDR2 are MNHEY and SMNVEV (reference sequence). V trimming: 2 bases; J trimming: 5 bases; junction bases outside the gene matches: 7. The CDR3 sequence is CASSLRLAGVVDTQYF. The CDR3 DNA reads TGTGCCAGCAGTTTACGGCTAGCGGGAGTGGTAGATACGCAGTATTTT.

The gene calls are TRBV6-1 and TRBJ2-7; the match to TRBD2 covers 12 bases. The trim removed 6 bases at V and 2 bases at J, leaving 11 bases unmatched. CDR1 is MNHNS, CDR2 SASEGT, per germline. The CDR3 runs to 17 residues. CDR3 DNA sequence: TGTGCCAGCAGGAAATGGTACCGGACTAGCGGGACCTACGAGCAGTACTTC. This gives the protein CASRKWYRTSGTYEQYF.

This chain uses TRBV12-3 or TRBV12-4 with TRBJ2-1; 12 bases are a match to TRBD2. The ends lost 6 bases at V and 3 bases at J; junction bases unmatched: 12. The length of the CDR3 is 18 residues. CDR3 sequence reads: CASSTGLAGGPFYNEQFF. In nucleotides, the CDR3 is TGTGCCAGCAGCACGGGACTAGCGGGCGGTCCTTTCTACAATGAGCAGTTCTTC.

This chain links TRBV12-3 or TRBV12-4 with TRBJ1-2; D is undetermined. The CDR3 loop spans 14 amino acids. The V and J ends lost 2 bases and 8 bases respectively, with 15 bases between them. CDR3 in amino acids: CASSLPVPSSGYTF. The DNA of the CDR3 is TGTGCCAGCAGTTTACCGGTTCCTTCGAGCGGCTACACCTTC.

The rearrangement joins TRBV20-1 to TRBJ2-1; possible D gene TRBD1, 6 bases. Germline V CDR1 and CDR2: DFQATT, SNEGSKA (reference sequence). The CDR3 consists of 13 residues. Trimming pared 3 bases from V and 6 bases from J, leaving 12 bases between. CDR3 sequence (DNA): TGCAGTGCTAGGAGGGGGAATCGCAATGAGCAGTTCTTC. Translated, it gives CSARRGNRNEQFF.

J is TRBJ2-1 and V is TRBV29-1; D is unclear. CDR3 length: 14 residues. V was trimmed by 3 bases and J by 5 bases, leaving 14 bases between them. Germline V gene lookup returns CDR1 SQVTM and CDR2 ANQGSEA. CDR3 protein: CSVENWTADNEQFF. The CDR3 DNA follows: TGCAGCGTTGAGAATTGGACCGCGGACAATGAGCAGTTCTTC.